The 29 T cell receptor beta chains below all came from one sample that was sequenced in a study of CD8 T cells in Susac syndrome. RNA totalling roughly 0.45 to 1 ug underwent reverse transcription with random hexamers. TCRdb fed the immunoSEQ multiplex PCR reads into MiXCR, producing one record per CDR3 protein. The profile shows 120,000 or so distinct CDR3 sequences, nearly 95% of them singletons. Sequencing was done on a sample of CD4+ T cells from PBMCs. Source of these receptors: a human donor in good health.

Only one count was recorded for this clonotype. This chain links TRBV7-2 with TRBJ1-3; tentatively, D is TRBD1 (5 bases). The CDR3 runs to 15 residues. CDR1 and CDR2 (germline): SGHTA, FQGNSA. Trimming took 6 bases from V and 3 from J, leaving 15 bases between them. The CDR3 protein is CASRTGGSVGNTIYF. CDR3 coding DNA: TGTGCCAGCAGGACGGGGGGATCCGTTGGAAACACCATATATTTT.

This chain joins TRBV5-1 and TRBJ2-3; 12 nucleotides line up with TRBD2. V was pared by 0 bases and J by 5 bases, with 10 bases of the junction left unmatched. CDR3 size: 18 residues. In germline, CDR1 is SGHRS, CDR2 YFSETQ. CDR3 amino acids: CASSLEIHLAGGKDTQYF. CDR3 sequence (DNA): TGCGCCAGCAGCTTGGAAATCCATCTAGCGGGAGGGAAAGATACGCAGTATTTT.

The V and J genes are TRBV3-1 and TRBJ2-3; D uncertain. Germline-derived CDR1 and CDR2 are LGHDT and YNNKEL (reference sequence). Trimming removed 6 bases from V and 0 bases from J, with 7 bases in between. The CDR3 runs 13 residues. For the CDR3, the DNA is TGTGCCAGCAGGAGCACTAGCACAGATACGCAGTATTTT. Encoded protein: CASRSTSTDTQYF.

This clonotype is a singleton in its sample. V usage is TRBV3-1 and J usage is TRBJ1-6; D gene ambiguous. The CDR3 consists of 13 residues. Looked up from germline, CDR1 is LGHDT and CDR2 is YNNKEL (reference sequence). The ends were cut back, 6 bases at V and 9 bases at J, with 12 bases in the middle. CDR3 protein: CASSPYGSSPLHF. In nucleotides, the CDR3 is TGTGCCAGCAGTCCCTATGGCAGTTCACCCCTCCACTTT.

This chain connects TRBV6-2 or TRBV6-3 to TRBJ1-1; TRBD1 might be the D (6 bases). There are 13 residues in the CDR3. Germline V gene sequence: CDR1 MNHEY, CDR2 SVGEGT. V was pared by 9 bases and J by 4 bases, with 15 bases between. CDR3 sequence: CASVHRDGTEAFF. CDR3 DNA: TGTGCCAGTGTACACAGGGACGGCACTGAAGCTTTCTTT.

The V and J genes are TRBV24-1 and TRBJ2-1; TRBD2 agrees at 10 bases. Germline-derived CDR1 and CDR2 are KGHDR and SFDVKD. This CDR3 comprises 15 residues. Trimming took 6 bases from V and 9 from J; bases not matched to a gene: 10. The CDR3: CATSTLAGGKGEQFF. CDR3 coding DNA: TGTGCCACCAGTACATTAGCGGGAGGTAAGGGTGAGCAGTTCTTC.

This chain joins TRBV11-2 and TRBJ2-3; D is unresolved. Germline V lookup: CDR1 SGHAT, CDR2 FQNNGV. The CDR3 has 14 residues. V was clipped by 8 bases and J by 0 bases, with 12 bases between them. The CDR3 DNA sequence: TGTGCCAGCCTCAAAAGGTCGAGCACAGATACGCAGTATTTT. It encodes CASLKRSSTDTQYF.

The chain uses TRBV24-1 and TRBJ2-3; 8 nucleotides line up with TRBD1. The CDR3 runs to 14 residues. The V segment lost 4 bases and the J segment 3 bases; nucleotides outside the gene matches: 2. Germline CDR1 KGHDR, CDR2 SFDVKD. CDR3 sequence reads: CATSDGQGTDTQYF. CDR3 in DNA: TGTGCCACCAGTGACGGACAGGGAACAGATACGCAGTATTTT.

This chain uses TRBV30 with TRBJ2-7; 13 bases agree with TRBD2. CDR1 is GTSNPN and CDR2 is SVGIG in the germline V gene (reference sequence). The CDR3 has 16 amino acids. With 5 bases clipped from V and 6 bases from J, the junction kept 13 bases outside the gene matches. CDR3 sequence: CAWGPSRTSGRSEQYF. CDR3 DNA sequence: TGTGCCTGGGGACCATCCCGGACTAGCGGGAGATCCGAGCAGTACTTC.

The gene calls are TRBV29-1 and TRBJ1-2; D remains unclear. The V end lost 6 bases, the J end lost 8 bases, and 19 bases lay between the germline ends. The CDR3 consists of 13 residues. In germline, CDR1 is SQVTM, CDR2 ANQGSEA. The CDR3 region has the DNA TGCAGCGTAGGTGCCGGGCCCGCGGAGGGCTACACCTTC. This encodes CSVGAGPAEGYTF.

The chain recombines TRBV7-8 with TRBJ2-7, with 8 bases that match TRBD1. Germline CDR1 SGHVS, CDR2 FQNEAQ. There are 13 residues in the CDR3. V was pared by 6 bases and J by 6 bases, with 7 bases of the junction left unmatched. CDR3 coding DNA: TGTGCCAGCAGGGACAGGGCTACTCGCGAGCAGTACTTC. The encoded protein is CASRDRATREQYF.

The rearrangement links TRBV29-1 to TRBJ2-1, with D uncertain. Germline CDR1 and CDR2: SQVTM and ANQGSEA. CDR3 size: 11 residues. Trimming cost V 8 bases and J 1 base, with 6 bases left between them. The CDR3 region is CSSDSYNEQFF. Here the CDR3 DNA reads TGCAGCTCAGATTCCTACAATGAGCAGTTCTTC.

The CDR3 region is CASSLEGRNEQYF. CDR3 in DNA: TGTGCCAGCAGCTTAGAAGGCCGAAACGAGCAGTACTTC. The chain combines TRBV7-9 with TRBJ2-7; no reliable D call. CDR1 is SEHNR and CDR2 is FQNEAQ in the germline V gene (reference sequence). CDR3 length equals 13 residues. V shed 1 base and J shed 5 bases, with 9 bases lying between them.

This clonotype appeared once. Here the CDR3 reads CASSSQGYDIQYF. The CDR3 nucleotides read TGTGCCAGCAGTTCCCAGGGATACGACATTCAGTACTTC. The rearrangement uses TRBV6-1 and TRBJ2-4; tentatively, D is TRBD1 (5 bases). The CDR3 is made up of 13 amino acids. The germline V gene has CDR1 MNHNS and CDR2 SASEGT. The V end was cut by 5 bases, the J end by 8 bases, with 13 bases between.

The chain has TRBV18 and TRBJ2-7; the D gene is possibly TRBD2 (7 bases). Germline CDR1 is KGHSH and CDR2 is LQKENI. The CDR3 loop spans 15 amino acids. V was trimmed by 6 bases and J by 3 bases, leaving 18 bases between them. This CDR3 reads CASSPTGGSGYEQYF. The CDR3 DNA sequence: TGTGCCAGCTCGCCCACGGGGGGCTCTGGCTACGAGCAGTACTTC.

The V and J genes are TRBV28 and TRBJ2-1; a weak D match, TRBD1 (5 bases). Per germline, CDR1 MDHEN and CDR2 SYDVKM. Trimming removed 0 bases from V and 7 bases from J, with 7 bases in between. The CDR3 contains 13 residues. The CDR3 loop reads CASSLWDKNEQFF. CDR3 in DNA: TGTGCCAGCAGTTTATGGGACAAAAATGAGCAGTTCTTC.

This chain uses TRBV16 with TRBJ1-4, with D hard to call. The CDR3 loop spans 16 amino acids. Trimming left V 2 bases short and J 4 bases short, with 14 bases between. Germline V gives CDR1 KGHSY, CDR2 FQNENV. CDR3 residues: CASSQTRHSDNEKLFF. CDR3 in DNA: TGTGCCAGCAGCCAAACCCGACACTCCGATAATGAAAAACTGTTTTTT.

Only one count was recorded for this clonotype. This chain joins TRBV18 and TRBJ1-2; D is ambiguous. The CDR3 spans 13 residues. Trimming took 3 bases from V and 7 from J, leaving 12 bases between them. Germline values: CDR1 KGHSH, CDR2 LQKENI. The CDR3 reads CASSPREGSGYTF. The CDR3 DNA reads TGTGCCAGCTCACCCCGGGAAGGGTCTGGCTACACCTTC. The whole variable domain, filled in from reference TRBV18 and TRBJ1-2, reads NAGVMQNPRHLVRRRGQEARLRCSPMKGHSHVYWYRQLPEEGLKFMVYLQKENIIDESGMPKERFSAEFPKEGPSILRIQQVVRGDSAAYFCASSPREGSGYTFGSGTRLTVV.

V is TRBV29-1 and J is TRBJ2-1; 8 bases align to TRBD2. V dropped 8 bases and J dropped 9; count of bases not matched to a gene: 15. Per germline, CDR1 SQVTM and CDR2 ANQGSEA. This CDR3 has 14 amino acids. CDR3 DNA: TGCAGCTCAGCCCGGGGGACTAGTTCGAGTGAGCAGTTCTTC. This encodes CSSARGTSSSEQFF.

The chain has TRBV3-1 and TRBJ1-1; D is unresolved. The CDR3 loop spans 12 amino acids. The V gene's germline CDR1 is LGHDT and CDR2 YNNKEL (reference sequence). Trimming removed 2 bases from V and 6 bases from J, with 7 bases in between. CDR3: CASSQMEAEAFF. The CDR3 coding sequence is TGTGCCAGCAGCCAAATGGAAGCTGAAGCTTTCTTT.

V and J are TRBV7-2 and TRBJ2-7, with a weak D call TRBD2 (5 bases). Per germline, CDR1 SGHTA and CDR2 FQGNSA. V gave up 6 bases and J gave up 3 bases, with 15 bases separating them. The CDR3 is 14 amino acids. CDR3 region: CASSSGLGLYEQYF. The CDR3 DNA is TGTGCCAGCAGTTCTGGACTGGGCCTCTACGAGCAGTACTTC. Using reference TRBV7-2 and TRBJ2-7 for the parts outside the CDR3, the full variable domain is GAGVSQSPSNKVTEKGKDVELRCDPISGHTALYWYRQSLGQGLEFLIYFQGNSAPDKSGLPSDRFSAERTGGSVSTLTIQRTQQEDSAVYLCASSSGLGLYEQYFGPGTRLTVT.

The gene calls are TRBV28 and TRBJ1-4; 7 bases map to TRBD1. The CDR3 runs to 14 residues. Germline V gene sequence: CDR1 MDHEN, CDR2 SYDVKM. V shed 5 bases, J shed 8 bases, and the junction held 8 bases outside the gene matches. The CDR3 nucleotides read TGTGCCAGCAGTATACCGAACAGGGGAGAAAAACTGTTTTTT. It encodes CASSIPNRGEKLFF.

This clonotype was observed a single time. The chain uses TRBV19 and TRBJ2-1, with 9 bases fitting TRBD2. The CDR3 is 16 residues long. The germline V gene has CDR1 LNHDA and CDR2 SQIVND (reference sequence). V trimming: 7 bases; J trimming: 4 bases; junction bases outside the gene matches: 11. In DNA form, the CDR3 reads TGTGCCAGTAACTCACCTGGGCTAGCGGGGTACAATGAGCAGTTCTTC. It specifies CASNSPGLAGYNEQFF.

CDR3 DNA: TGTGCCAGCTCGGCGGGGGCCGGGTACGAGCAGTACTTC. This sequence encodes CASSAGAGYEQYF. V and J are TRBV19 and TRBJ2-7, with TRBD2 as a possible D gene (7 bases). V was shortened by 9 bases and J by 4 bases, with 16 bases between the two germline ends. Germline values: CDR1 LNHDA, CDR2 SQIVND (reference sequence). This CDR3 has 13 amino acids.

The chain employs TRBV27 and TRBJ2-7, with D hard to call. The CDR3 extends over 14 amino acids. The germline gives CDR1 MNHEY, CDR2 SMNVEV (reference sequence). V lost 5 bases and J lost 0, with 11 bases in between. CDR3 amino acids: CASSPRTVSYEQYF. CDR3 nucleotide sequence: TGTGCCAGCAGTCCTCGCACAGTCTCCTACGAGCAGTACTTC.

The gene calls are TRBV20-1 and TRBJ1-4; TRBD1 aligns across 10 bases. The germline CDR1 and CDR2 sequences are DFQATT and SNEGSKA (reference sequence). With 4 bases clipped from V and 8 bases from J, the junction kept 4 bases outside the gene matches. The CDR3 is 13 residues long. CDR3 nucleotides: TGCAGTGCTATTGACAGGGGGCACGAAAAACTGTTTTTT. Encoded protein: CSAIDRGHEKLFF.

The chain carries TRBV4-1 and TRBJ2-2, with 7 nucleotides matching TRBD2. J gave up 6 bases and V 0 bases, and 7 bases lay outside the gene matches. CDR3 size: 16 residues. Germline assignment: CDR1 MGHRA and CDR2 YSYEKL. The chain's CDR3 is CASSQDWDYLAGELFF. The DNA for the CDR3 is TGCGCCAGCAGCCAAGACTGGGACTACCTCGCCGGGGAGCTGTTTTTT.

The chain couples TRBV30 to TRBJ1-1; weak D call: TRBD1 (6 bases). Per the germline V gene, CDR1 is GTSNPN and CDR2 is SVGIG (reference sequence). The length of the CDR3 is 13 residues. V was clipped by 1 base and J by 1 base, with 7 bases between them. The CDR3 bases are TGTGCCTGGAGTGCGACAGGGAACACTGAAGCTTTCTTT. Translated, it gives CAWSATGNTEAFF.

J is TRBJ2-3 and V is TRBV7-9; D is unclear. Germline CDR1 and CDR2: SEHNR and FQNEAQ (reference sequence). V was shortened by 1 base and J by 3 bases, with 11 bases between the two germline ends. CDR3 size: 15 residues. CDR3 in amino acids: CASSLDGSQTDTQYF. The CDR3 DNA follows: TGTGCCAGCAGCTTAGACGGCAGCCAGACAGATACGCAGTATTTT. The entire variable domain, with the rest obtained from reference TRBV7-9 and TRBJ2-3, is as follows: DTGVSQNPRHKITKRGQNVTFRCDPISEHNRLYWYRQTLGQGPEFLTYFQNEAQLEKSRLLSDRFSAERPKGSFSTLEIQRTEQGDSAMYLCASSLDGSQTDTQYFGPGTRLTVL.